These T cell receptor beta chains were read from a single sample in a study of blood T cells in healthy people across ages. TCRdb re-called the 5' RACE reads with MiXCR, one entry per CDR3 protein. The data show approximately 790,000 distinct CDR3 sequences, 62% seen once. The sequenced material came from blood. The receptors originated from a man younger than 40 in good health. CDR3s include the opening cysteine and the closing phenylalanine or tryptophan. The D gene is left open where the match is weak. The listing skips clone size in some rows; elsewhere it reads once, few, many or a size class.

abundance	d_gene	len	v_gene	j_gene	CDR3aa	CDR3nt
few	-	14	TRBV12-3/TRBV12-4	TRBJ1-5	CASSLNGNHQPQHF	TGTGCCAGCAGTTTGAACGGGAATCATCAGCCCCAGCATTTT
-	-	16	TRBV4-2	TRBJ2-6	CASSQEGDSGANVLTF	TGTGCCAGCAGCCAAGAAGGGGACTCTGGGGCCAACGTCCTGACTTTC
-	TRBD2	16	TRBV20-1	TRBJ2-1	CSARVPRLAGVNEQFF	TGCAGTGCTAGAGTCCCCCGACTAGCGGGGGTTAATGAGCAGTTCTTC
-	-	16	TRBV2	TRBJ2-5	CASSDDPASPGETQYF	TGTGCCAGCAGTGATGACCCCGCGTCCCCTGGGGAGACCCAGTACTTC
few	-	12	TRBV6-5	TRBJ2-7	CASSYSRSEQYF	TGTGCCAGCAGTTACTCGAGGTCAGAGCAGTACTTC
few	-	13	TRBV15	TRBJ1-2	CATSRERGNGYTF	TGTGCCACCAGCAGAGAGCGTGGGAATGGCTACACCTTC
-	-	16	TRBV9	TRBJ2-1	CASSVETGDRGGEQFF	TGTGCCAGCAGCGTAGAGACCGGAGATAGGGGCGGTGAGCAGTTCTTC
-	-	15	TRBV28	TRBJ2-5	CASSLSAGTRETQYF	TGTGCCAGCAGTTTATCGGCAGGGACCCGAGAGACCCAGTACTTC
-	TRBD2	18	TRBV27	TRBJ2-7	CASSPTLGLAGVYNEQYF	TGTGCCAGCAGTCCAACCCTTGGACTAGCGGGGGTCTACAATGAGCAGTACTTC
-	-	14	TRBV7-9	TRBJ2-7	CASSFSRGGYEQYF	TGTGCTAGCAGCTTTAGTAGGGGAGGCTACGAGCAGTACTTC
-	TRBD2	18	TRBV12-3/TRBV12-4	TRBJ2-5	CASSLILRLAGGPAEQYF	TGTGCCAGCAGTTTAATCTTGAGACTAGCGGGGGGTCCAGCAGAGCAGTACTTC
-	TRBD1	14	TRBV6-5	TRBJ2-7	CASSYSGQSYEQYF	TGTGCCAGCAGTTACTCGGGACAGTCCTACGAGCAGTACTTC
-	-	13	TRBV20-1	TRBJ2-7	CSARAPEDYEQYF	TGCAGTGCTAGAGCCCCTGAGGACTACGAGCAGTACTTC
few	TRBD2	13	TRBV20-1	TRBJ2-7	CSARDGTSGEQYF	TGCAGTGCTAGAGATGGGACTAGCGGCGAGCAGTACTTC
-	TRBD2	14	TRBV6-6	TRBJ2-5	CASTPGGSLETQYF	TGTGCCAGCACCCCGGGGGGTTCATTAGAGACCCAGTACTTC
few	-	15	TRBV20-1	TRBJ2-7	CSARAHAGPSYEQYF	TGCAGTGCTAGAGCTCACGCGGGACCCTCCTACGAGCAGTACTTC
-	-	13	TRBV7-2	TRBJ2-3	CASSTTPRDTQYF	TGTGCCAGCAGCACCACTCCAAGGGATACGCAGTATTTT
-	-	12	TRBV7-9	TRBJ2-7	CASSPAYDGQYF	TGTGCCAGCAGCCCGGCGTACGACGGGCAGTACTTC
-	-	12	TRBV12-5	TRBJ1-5	CVSGLDNQPQHF	TGTGTTAGTGGTTTGGACAATCAGCCCCAGCATTTT
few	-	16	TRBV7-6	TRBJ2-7	CASSWEDRETSYEQYF	TGTGCCAGCAGCTGGGAGGACAGAGAAACTTCCTACGAGCAGTACTTC
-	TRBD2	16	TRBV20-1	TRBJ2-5	CSASGPLAGDQETQYF	TGCAGTGCTAGCGGGCCACTAGCGGGGGACCAAGAGACCCAGTACTTC
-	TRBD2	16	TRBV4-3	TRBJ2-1	CASSRELAGSYNEQFF	TGCGCCAGCAGCCGGGAACTAGCGGGCTCCTACAATGAGCAGTTCTTC
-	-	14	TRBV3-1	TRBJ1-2	CASSQVSREDGYTF	TGTGCCAGCAGCCAAGTAAGCAGGGAAGATGGCTACACCTTC
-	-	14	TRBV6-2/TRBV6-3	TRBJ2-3	CASSSGRDTDTQYF	TGTGCCAGCAGTTCAGGGAGAGACACAGATACGCAGTATTTT
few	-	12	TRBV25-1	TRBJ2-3	CASSDRTDTQYF	TGTGCCAGCAGTGACCGCACAGATACGCAGTATTTT
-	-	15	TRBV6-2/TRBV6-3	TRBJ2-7	CASSYSERGVYEQYF	TGTGCCAGCAGTTACTCTGAACGGGGCGTCTACGAGCAGTACTTC
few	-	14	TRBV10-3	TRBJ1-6	CAISESSNRPPLHF	TGTGCCATCAGTGAGTCGTCAAACCGGCCACCCCTCCACTTT
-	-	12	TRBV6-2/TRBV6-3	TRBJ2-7	CASRDTSYEQYF	TGTGCCAGCAGAGATACTAGCTACGAGCAGTACTTC
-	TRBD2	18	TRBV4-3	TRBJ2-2	CASSQDRLLASGAGELFF	TGCGCCAGCAGCCAAGATAGGTTACTAGCGAGCGGGGCCGGGGAGCTGTTTTTT
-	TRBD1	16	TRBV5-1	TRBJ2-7	CASSLIGTGMSYEQYF	TGCGCCAGCAGCTTGATCGGGACAGGGATGTCGTACGAGCAGTACTTC